These T cell receptor beta chains were read from a single sample in a study of blood T cells in healthy people across ages. TCRdb used MiXCR to reprocess the 5' RACE reads, holding one entry per CDR3 protein. The sample comprises around 970,000 distinct CDR3 sequences, just over 50% of which are singletons, and about 22% rests with the top ten. Sequences were obtained from blood. The receptor set was obtained from a woman aged 55-69 years in good health. The CDR3 runs from the conserved cysteine through the conserved F or W. The D gene is left open where the match is weak. Some rows have no size entry. The others give once, few or many, or a class for an expanded clone.

>14|TRBD1|-|TRBJ2-5|TRBV29-1
CSVAPLGTAETQYF
TGCAGCGTCGCCCCCTTAGGGACAGCCGAGACCCAGTACTTC
>18|TRBD2|-|TRBJ2-3|TRBV4-1
CASSHPSTSGVFADTQYF
TGCGCCAGCAGCCACCCTTCGACTAGCGGGGTGTTTGCAGATACGCAGTATTTT
>17|TRBD2|-|TRBJ2-3|TRBV7-2
CASSSTLLAGGPNTQYF
TGTGCCAGCAGCTCGACATTACTAGCGGGAGGGCCTAATACGCAGTATTTT
>13|TRBD1|-|TRBJ2-7|TRBV20-1
CSALRDRQSEQYF
TGCAGTGCCCTCCGGGACAGGCAGAGCGAGCAGTACTTC
>13|-|-|TRBJ2-7|TRBV20-1
CSASLAYHGEQYF
TGCAGTGCTAGCCTCGCTTACCATGGCGAGCAGTACTTC
>14|-|-|TRBJ2-3|TRBV7-2
CASSSDYATGTQYF
TGTGCCAGCAGCTCGGACTACGCCACTGGTACGCAGTATTTT
>13|-|-|TRBJ1-2|TRBV15
CATSGGVNYGYTF
TGTGCCACCAGCGGGGGGGTAAACTATGGCTACACCTTC
>13|TRBD1|-|TRBJ2-1|TRBV20-1
CSATGDTYNEQFF
TGCAGTGCAACAGGGGACACTTACAATGAGCAGTTCTTC
>16|TRBD2|-|TRBJ2-1|TRBV28
CASSLGLREGPDEQFF
TGTGCCAGCAGCTTGGGTCTGCGGGAGGGCCCCGATGAGCAGTTCTTC
>13|-|-|TRBJ2-5|TRBV29-1
CSASPGTKETQYF
TGCAGCGCGAGTCCGGGGACCAAAGAGACCCAGTACTTC
>16|-|-|TRBJ2-5|TRBV28
CASSMAGAVIEGGQYF
TGTGCCAGCAGTATGGCGGGGGCGGTAATCGAAGGCGGGCAGTACTTC
>14|-|-|TRBJ1-1|TRBV9
CASSPGTRSAEAFF
TGTGCCAGCAGCCCTGGGACCCGGTCGGCGGAAGCTTTCTTT
>14|TRBD2|few|TRBJ2-1|TRBV20-1
CSARGLADYNEQFF
TGCAGTGCTAGGGGACTAGCGGACTACAATGAGCAGTTCTTC
>15|TRBD2|few|TRBJ2-7|TRBV14
CASSHSGTITYEQYF
TGTGCCAGCAGCCACTCCGGGACTATTACCTACGAGCAGTACTTC
>15|-|few|TRBJ2-7|TRBV3-1
CASSQVTGAMYEQYF
TGTGCCAGCAGCCAAGTTACTGGGGCCATGTACGAGCAGTACTTC
>14|TRBD1|once|TRBJ2-5|TRBV5-1
CASRIGTAQETQYF
TGCGCCAGCCGAATCGGGACAGCCCAAGAGACCCAGTACTTC
>19|TRBD2|once|TRBJ2-3|TRBV6-1
CASRGTGTSGTLGTDTQYF
TGTGCCAGCAGAGGAACCGGGACTAGCGGGACCCTAGGGACAGATACGCAGTATTTT
>14|TRBD1|-|TRBJ1-2|TRBV7-2
CASSQGVGVGGYTF
TGTGCCAGCAGCCAGGGGGTGGGGGTGGGCGGCTACACCTTC
>15|-|-|TRBJ1-2|TRBV7-2
CASSLDGAANYGYTF
TGTGCCAGCAGCTTAGATGGGGCCGCCAACTATGGCTACACCTTC
>14|TRBD1|few|TRBJ1-5|TRBV6-2/TRBV6-3
CASSRDRVNQPQHF
TGTGCCAGCAGCCGGGACAGGGTCAATCAGCCCCAGCATTTT
>14|-|few|TRBJ1-2|TRBV29-1
CSVEMGPRDYGYTF
TGCAGCGTTGAAATGGGACCCCGGGACTATGGCTACACCTTC
>14|-|few|TRBJ2-7|TRBV13
CASSFRDLSYEQYF
TGTGCCAGCAGCTTCAGGGACCTCTCCTACGAGCAGTACTTC
>14|TRBD1|-|TRBJ1-2|TRBV6-5
CASRFQGANYGYTF
TGTGCCAGCAGGTTCCAGGGGGCCAACTATGGCTACACCTTC
>11|-|-|TRBJ2-7|TRBV7-8
CASSFVYEQYF
TGTGCCAGCAGCTTCGTTTACGAGCAGTACTTC
>12|-|-|TRBJ2-5|TRBV20-1
CSETDRKETQYF
TGCAGTGAGACGGACAGAAAAGAGACCCAGTACTTC
>15|TRBD1|few|TRBJ2-7|TRBV18
CASSPSWTGDYEQYF
TGTGCCAGCTCACCCTCCTGGACAGGGGACTACGAGCAGTACTTC
>12|-|-|TRBJ2-2|TRBV7-2
CASSWAYGELFF
TGTGCCAGCAGCTGGGCTTACGGGGAGCTGTTTTTT
>12|-|few|TRBJ2-1|TRBV4-2
CASSQGRDEQFF
TGTGCCAGCAGCCAAGGGAGGGATGAGCAGTTCTTC
>14|-|-|TRBJ2-7|TRBV7-2
CASSTGQYFYEQYF
TGTGCCAGCAGCACTGGACAGTACTTCTACGAGCAGTACTTC
>16|TRBD2|few|TRBJ2-1|TRBV5-1
CASSSVASGPNNEQFF
TGCGCCAGCAGCTCCGTCGCTAGCGGCCCTAACAATGAGCAGTTCTTC
>12|-|-|TRBJ2-1|TRBV28
CASSYRSDEQFF
TGTGCCAGCAGCTACAGGTCCGATGAGCAGTTCTTC
>13|-|-|TRBJ1-1|TRBV29-1
CSVEDRPRSRAFF
TGCAGCGTTGAAGACCGACCTCGTTCTCGGGCTTTCTTT
>14|TRBD1|few|TRBJ2-5|TRBV7-2
CASSEGALRETQYF
TGTGCCAGCAGCGAGGGGGCTTTAAGAGAGACCCAGTACTTC
>11|-|-|TRBJ2-7|TRBV5-5
CVSTGNYEQYF
TGTGTCAGCACCGGGAACTACGAGCAGTACTTC
>11|-|many|TRBJ2-3|TRBV5-1
CASSLTDTQYF
TGTGCCAGCAGCTTAACAGATACGCAGTATTTT
>17|TRBD2|-|TRBJ2-3|TRBV5-1
CASSLLAGQTSTDTQYF
TGCGCCAGCAGCTTGCTAGCGGGGCAAACTAGCACAGATACGCAGTATTTT
>13|-|few|TRBJ2-3|TRBV9
CASSPHETDTQYF
TGTGCCAGCAGCCCACATGAGACGGATACGCAGTATTTT
>13|-|many|TRBJ2-5|TRBV2
CATKRTSQETQYF
TGTGCCACCAAGCGGACCAGCCAAGAGACCCAGTACTTC
>15|-|few|TRBJ2-7|TRBV4-1
CASSQTAISSYEQYF
TGCGCCAGCAGCCAAACAGCGATTAGCTCCTACGAGCAGTACTTC
>15|TRBD2|once|TRBJ2-7|TRBV6-2/TRBV6-3
CASRNGASGNYEQYF
TGTGCCAGCAGAAACGGGGCTAGCGGAAACTACGAGCAGTACTTC
>15|TRBD1|few|TRBJ1-1|TRBV11-2
CASSFGTGRKTEAFF
TGTGCCAGCAGCTTCGGGACAGGGAGGAAGACTGAAGCTTTCTTT